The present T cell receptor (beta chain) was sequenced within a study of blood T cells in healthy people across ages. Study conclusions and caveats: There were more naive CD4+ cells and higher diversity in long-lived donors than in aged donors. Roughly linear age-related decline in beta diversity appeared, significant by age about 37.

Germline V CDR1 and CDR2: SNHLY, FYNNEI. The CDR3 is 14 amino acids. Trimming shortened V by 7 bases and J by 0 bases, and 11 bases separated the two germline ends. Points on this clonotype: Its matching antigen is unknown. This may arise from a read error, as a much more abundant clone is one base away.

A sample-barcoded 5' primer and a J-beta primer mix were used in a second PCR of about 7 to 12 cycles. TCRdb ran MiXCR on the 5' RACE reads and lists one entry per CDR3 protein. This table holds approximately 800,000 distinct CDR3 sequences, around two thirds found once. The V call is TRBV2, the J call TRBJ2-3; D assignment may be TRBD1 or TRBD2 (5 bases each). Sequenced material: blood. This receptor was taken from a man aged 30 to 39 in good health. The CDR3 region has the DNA TGTGCCAGCAACCGGTGGGGGAGCACAGATACGCAGTATTTT. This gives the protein CASNRWGSTDTQYF.